Listed below are T cell receptor beta chains from one sample, sequenced in a study of T cells after yellow fever vaccination. MiXCR, applied by TCRdb to the 5' RACE reads, yields one record per CDR3 protein. The sample gives fewer than 350,000 distinct CDR3 sequences, 3.6% of which show up once; roughly a quarter is in the top ten. Sequenced here: PBMCs, sampled on the day of the yellow fever booster vaccination. The receptor source for this set is a man between 18 and 29 years old who received the YFV17D yellow fever vaccine. The CDR3 runs from the conserved cysteine through the conserved F or W. A D gene is named only where the DNA matches it firmly. Not every row has a clone size; where given, it reads once, few, many or a size class.

>TRBD1|TRBJ1-2|TRBV12-3/TRBV12-4|few
CASSLFTGQGGYTF
TGTGCCAGCAGTTTGTTTACTGGACAGGGTGGCTACACCTTC
>TRBD1|TRBJ1-5|TRBV6-5|few
CASSSIIYRGAHANQPQHF
TGTGCCAGCAGCTCAATAATCTACAGGGGAGCGCATGCCAATCAGCCCCAGCATTTT
>-|TRBJ1-1|TRBV4-2|few
CASSTQTALTEAFF
TGTGCCAGCAGCACTCAGACAGCCCTCACTGAAGCTTTCTTT
>TRBD2|TRBJ2-1|TRBV24-1|many
CATSGSGDAYNEQFF
TGTGCCACCAGTGGTAGCGGGGACGCCTACAATGAGCAGTTCTTC
>-|TRBJ2-1|TRBV4-3|-
CASSQEPRNEQFF
TGCGCCAGCAGCCAAGAACCCCGCAATGAGCAGTTCTTC
>TRBD1|TRBJ1-5|TRBV18|-
CASSPGTGYGQPQHF
TGTGCCAGCTCACCAGGGACAGGGTACGGGCAGCCCCAGCATTTT
>-|TRBJ2-5|TRBV12-3/TRBV12-4|many
CASRPSEETQYF
TGTGCCAGCAGGCCCTCGGAAGAGACCCAGTACTTC
>-|TRBJ2-6|TRBV11-2|many
CASSLYRVGANVLTF
TGTGCCAGCAGCTTATACAGGGTTGGGGCCAACGTCCTGACTTTC
>-|TRBJ2-2|TRBV2|-
CASSHNTRGGTGELFF
TGTGCCAGCAGTCATAATACCAGGGGGGGCACCGGGGAGCTGTTTTTT
>-|TRBJ1-2|TRBV6-5|few
CAVASPLNYGYTF
TGTGCCGTCGCGAGCCCTCTTAACTATGGCTACACCTTC
>TRBD2|TRBJ2-3|TRBV7-9|few
CASSSRRTSGAPLWYF
TGTGCCAGCAGCTCCAGACGGACTAGCGGGGCCCCGCTGTGGTATTTT
>-|TRBJ1-2|TRBV7-9|many
CASSLTTATYGYTF
TGTGCCAGCAGCTTAACCACAGCGACATATGGCTACACCTTC
>TRBD1|TRBJ1-2|TRBV15|-
CATSRVHFGRGPSNYGYTF
TGTGCCACCAGCAGAGTACATTTCGGCAGGGGGCCCTCTAACTATGGCTACACCTTC
>TRBD1|TRBJ2-3|TRBV7-3|many
CASSLWGTGTDTQYF
TGTGCCAGCAGCTTATGGGGGACAGGCACAGATACGCAGTATTTT
>-|TRBJ2-7|TRBV2|-
CASKRVTYEQYF
TGTGCCAGCAAGCGCGTGACCTACGAGCAGTACTTC
>-|TRBJ2-3|TRBV5-4|many
CASSLSMSGADTQYF
TGTGCCAGCAGCTTGAGCATGTCAGGAGCAGATACGCAGTATTTT
>TRBD2|TRBJ2-3|TRBV4-1|many
CASSQDPSGGGDTQYF
TGCGCCAGCAGCCAAGATCCTAGCGGGGGTGGAGATACGCAGTATTTT
>TRBD1|TRBJ1-1|TRBV5-1|many
CASSPGGQGGSTEAFF
TGCGCCAGCAGCCCCGGGGGACAGGGGGGTAGCACTGAAGCTTTCTTT
>-|TRBJ2-7|TRBV7-2|-
CASSSQRGGAYEQYF
TGTGCCAGCAGCTCCCAAAGAGGGGGGGCCTACGAGCAGTACTTC
>TRBD1|TRBJ1-1|TRBV14|few
CASSELDRLNTEAFF
TGTGCCAGCAGCGAACTGGACAGGTTGAACACTGAAGCTTTCTTT
>TRBD1|TRBJ1-6|TRBV7-9|few
CASSLATGANSPLHF
TGTGCCAGCAGCTTAGCGACAGGGGCTAATTCACCCCTCCACTTT
>-|TRBJ1-2|TRBV6-6|many
CASRYVGGADGYTF
TGTGCCAGCAGATACGTCGGGGGGGCTGATGGCTACACCTTC
>TRBD1|TRBJ1-2|TRBV18|many
CASSQPGTGSDYGYTF
TGTGCCAGCTCACAACCGGGGACAGGGTCGGACTATGGCTACACCTTC
>-|TRBJ2-5|TRBV7-2|-
CASTLGLIQETQYF
TGTGCCAGCACACTCGGACTGATCCAAGAGACCCAGTACTTC
>TRBD2|TRBJ2-1|TRBV9|few
CASRPTSGGREQFF
TGTGCCAGCAGGCCGACTAGCGGGGGTCGTGAGCAGTTCTTC
>TRBD2|TRBJ2-1|TRBV12-3/TRBV12-4|many
CASRASGGPNNEQFF
TGTGCCAGCAGGGCTAGCGGGGGCCCTAACAATGAGCAGTTCTTC
>TRBD2|TRBJ2-1|TRBV24-1|many
CATATSGGPNEQFF
TGTGCCACCGCTACTAGCGGGGGCCCCAATGAGCAGTTCTTC
>TRBD2|TRBJ2-1|TRBV3-1|many
CASSPARRRGGSHEQFF
TGTGCCAGCAGCCCAGCACGGAGGCGGGGGGGCTCCCATGAGCAGTTCTTC
>TRBD1|TRBJ1-1|TRBV5-6|few
CASSLSPRDSNTEAFF
TGTGCCAGCAGCTTGTCGCCTCGGGACAGCAACACTGAAGCTTTCTTT
>TRBD2|TRBJ2-1|TRBV4-2|-
CVSSQELDGGGSYNEQFF
TGTGTCAGCAGCCAAGAATTGGACGGGGGGGGATCCTACAATGAGCAGTTCTTC
>-|TRBJ2-1|TRBV19|-
CASSPPGGGALNEQFF
TGTGCCAGTAGTCCCCCTGGTGGGGGGGCCCTCAATGAGCAGTTCTTC
>TRBD1|TRBJ1-5|TRBV19|-
CASSKPGQVNQPQHF
TGTGCCAGTAGCAAACCGGGACAGGTTAATCAGCCCCAGCATTTT
>-|TRBJ2-1|TRBV15|many
CATSRDEAYNEQFF
TGTGCCACCAGCAGAGATGAAGCCTACAATGAGCAGTTCTTC
>-|TRBJ1-5|TRBV12-3/TRBV12-4|-
CASRPTGDQPQHF
TGTGCCAGCAGGCCTACAGGAGATCAGCCCCAGCATTTT
>-|TRBJ2-5|TRBV5-1|many
CASSSGRGGETQYF
TGCGCCAGCAGCTCCGGACGTGGCGGGGAGACCCAGTACTTC
>-|TRBJ1-1|TRBV19|many
CASSRGVNTEAFF
TGTGCCAGTAGCCGCGGGGTTAACACTGAAGCTTTCTTT
>TRBD2|TRBJ2-3|TRBV19|few
CASDISGGAVDTQYF
TGTGCCAGTGATATTAGCGGGGGGGCCGTAGATACGCAGTATTTT
>-|TRBJ2-5|TRBV7-2|few
CASRLGVRRTQYF
TGTGCCAGCAGACTCGGTGTTCGCCGGACCCAGTACTTC
>-|TRBJ1-1|TRBV4-1|few
CASSQGGWEAFF
TGCGCCAGCAGCCAAGGGGGTTGGGAAGCTTTCTTT
>-|TRBJ1-4|TRBV6-6|few
CASSYSRGANEKLFF
TGTGCCAGCAGTTACTCGCGGGGGGCCAATGAAAAACTGTTTTTT
>-|TRBJ1-2|TRBV6-1|many
CASRTADGYGYTF
TGTGCCAGCAGGACCGCTGACGGCTATGGCTACACCTTC
>TRBD1|TRBJ1-1|TRBV7-6|few
CASSLTTGGINTEAFF
TGTGCCAGCAGCTTAACCACAGGGGGAATTAACACTGAAGCTTTCTTT
>TRBD1|TRBJ2-5|TRBV4-1|many
CASSRGTGGTQYF
TGCGCCAGCAGCCGAGGGACAGGGGGAACCCAGTACTTC
>TRBD2|TRBJ2-1|TRBV10-1|many
CASSEAAGVNEQFF
TGCGCCAGCAGTGAGGCCGCGGGGGTCAATGAGCAGTTCTTC
>TRBD1|TRBJ2-1|TRBV5-1|many
CASSLARGIEQFF
TGCGCCAGCAGCTTGGCCAGGGGGATTGAGCAGTTCTTC
>-|TRBJ1-1|TRBV6-5|many
CASRINPFRTTNTEAFF
TGTGCCAGCAGAATTAATCCGTTTCGAACAACGAACACTGAAGCTTTCTTT
>-|TRBJ2-7|TRBV12-5|many
CASGFRLDEQYF
TGTGCTAGTGGTTTTAGGTTGGACGAGCAGTACTTC
>TRBD1|TRBJ2-3|TRBV6-2/TRBV6-3|few
CASTYRRTGVNTDTQYF
TGTGCCAGCACTTATCGGAGGACAGGAGTAAACACAGATACGCAGTATTTT
>-|TRBJ2-7|TRBV4-3|-
CASSQEVYQEQYF
TGCGCCAGCAGCCAAGAGGTGTATCAGGAGCAGTACTTC
>TRBD1|TRBJ1-1|TRBV5-1|many
CASSPDRGAEAFF
TGCGCCAGCAGCCCGGACAGGGGAGCTGAAGCTTTCTTT
>-|TRBJ2-5|TRBV6-5|few
CASSYSSQGVWAQYF
TGTGCCAGCAGTTACTCGTCACAGGGCGTTTGGGCCCAGTACTTC
>-|TRBJ1-6|TRBV4-3|-
CASSQHRNRVNSPLHF
TGCGCCAGCAGCCAGCACCGTAACAGGGTTAATTCACCCCTCCACTTT
>-|TRBJ2-3|TRBV6-6|few
CASSILADTQYF
TGTGCCAGCAGCATTCTAGCAGATACGCAGTATTTT
>-|TRBJ2-7|TRBV20-1|-
CSARSHANEQYF
TGCAGTGCTAGATCCCACGCGAACGAGCAGTACTTC